This is a list of T cell receptor beta chains from one sample in a study of blood T cell repertoires in COVID-19. Clones were read by immunoSEQ multiplex PCR, and TCRdb kept only the in-frame ones, dropping some. The data contain roughly 150,000 clones, about 84% of them seen just once; the ten biggest clones take up approximately 5.1%. The sample consisted of PBMCs or T cells enriched from blood (not recorded which). The receptor set was obtained from a woman aged 40 to 55 with acute COVID-19. The CDR3 runs from the conserved cysteine through the conserved F or W. A D gene is named only where the DNA matches it firmly. Some rows mark clone size as missing; the rest say once, few, many or name a class of expanded clone.

J gene: TRBJ2-1
D gene: -
V gene: TRBV11-3
clone size: few
CDR3 DNA: TGTGCCAGCAGCCCAATACTTATAGGACTACGGAACAATGAGCAGTTCTTC
CDR3 protein: CASSPILIGLRNNEQFF

J gene: TRBJ2-3
D gene: TRBD2
V gene: TRBV29-1
clone size: -
CDR3 DNA: TGCAGCGTTCTAGGGACTAGCGGGAGGCCCACAGATACGCAGTATTTT
CDR3 protein: CSVLGTSGRPTDTQYF

J gene: TRBJ1-4
D gene: TRBD1
V gene: TRBV7-9
clone size: few
CDR3 DNA: TGTGCCAGCAGCCCCGGACAGGCTGCAACTAATGAAAAACTGTTTTTT
CDR3 protein: CASSPGQAATNEKLFF

J gene: TRBJ1-2
D gene: -
V gene: TRBV7-8
clone size: -
CDR3 DNA: TGTGCCAGCAGCCCCTCTTCTTATGGCTACACCTTC
CDR3 protein: CASSPSSYGYTF

J gene: TRBJ1-2
D gene: TRBD1
V gene: TRBV5-6
clone size: -
CDR3 DNA: TGTGCCAGCAGCTTGAGCGGACAGGGAGTCGGCTACACCTTC
CDR3 protein: CASSLSGQGVGYTF

J gene: TRBJ2-1
D gene: -
V gene: TRBV7-3
clone size: -
CDR3 DNA: TGTGCCAGCAGCTTATCTCGCGAACGAAATGAGCAGTTCTTC
CDR3 protein: CASSLSRERNEQFF

J gene: TRBJ1-5
D gene: TRBD1
V gene: TRBV19
clone size: few
CDR3 DNA: TGTGCCAGTAGATCGGGACAGGGGCTTAGCAATCAGCCCCAGCATTTT
CDR3 protein: CASRSGQGLSNQPQHF

J gene: TRBJ1-2
D gene: -
V gene: TRBV12-5
clone size: few
CDR3 DNA: TGTGCTAGGGGGGCGGACTATGGCTACACCTTC
CDR3 protein: CARGADYGYTF

J gene: TRBJ2-7
D gene: -
V gene: TRBV15
clone size: -
CDR3 DNA: TGTGCCACCAGCACCGGGGGAGCACCGGCCTACGAGCAGTACTTC
CDR3 protein: CATSTGGAPAYEQYF

J gene: TRBJ2-7
D gene: -
V gene: TRBV6-1
clone size: -
CDR3 DNA: TGTGCCAGCAGTGAAGCGGGGGGGGGCCGACCCTACGAGCAGTACTTC
CDR3 protein: CASSEAGGGRPYEQYF

J gene: TRBJ1-1
D gene: -
V gene: TRBV28
clone size: -
CDR3 DNA: TGTGCCAGCAGTTTATCAGGGCAGAACACTGAAGCTTTCTTT
CDR3 protein: CASSLSGQNTEAFF

J gene: TRBJ1-1
D gene: -
V gene: TRBV2
clone size: -
CDR3 DNA: TGTGCCAGCAGTGAAGGCATAGGGGACACTGAAGCTTTCTTT
CDR3 protein: CASSEGIGDTEAFF

J gene: TRBJ2-1
D gene: -
V gene: TRBV5-6
clone size: -
CDR3 DNA: TGTGCCAGCAGCTTGGGGGTGGGGGGTAATGAGCAGTTCTTC
CDR3 protein: CASSLGVGGNEQFF

J gene: TRBJ2-1
D gene: TRBD2
V gene: TRBV7-9
clone size: -
CDR3 DNA: TGTGCCAGCAGCCCCTTAGCGGGAGGGCCCTCGAGCTCCTACAATGAGCAGTTCTTC
CDR3 protein: CASSPLAGGPSSSYNEQFF

J gene: TRBJ2-3
D gene: -
V gene: TRBV5-8
clone size: -
CDR3 DNA: TGTGCCAGCAGCTTGGTTGGGCCAGATACGCAGTATTTT
CDR3 protein: CASSLVGPDTQYF

J gene: TRBJ2-1
D gene: TRBD1
V gene: TRBV27
clone size: -
CDR3 DNA: TGTGCCAGCAGGCCCCCCCTTGGACAGGGTGGCTCCTACAATGAGCAGTTCTTC
CDR3 protein: CASRPPLGQGGSYNEQFF

J gene: TRBJ2-6
D gene: -
V gene: TRBV4-1
clone size: -
CDR3 DNA: TGCGCCAGCACCGCACTCTCTGGGGCCAACGTCCTGACTTTC
CDR3 protein: CASTALSGANVLTF

J gene: TRBJ2-1
D gene: TRBD2
V gene: TRBV5-4
clone size: -
CDR3 DNA: TGTGCCAGCAGCTTGGGACTAGCGGGTCCATACAATGAGCAGTTCTTC
CDR3 protein: CASSLGLAGPYNEQFF

J gene: TRBJ2-2
D gene: TRBD1
V gene: TRBV3-1/TRBV3-2
clone size: -
CDR3 DNA: TGTGCCAGCAGCCAAGACGTCCAGGACAGGCCGAACACCGGGGAGCTGTTTTTT
CDR3 protein: CASSQDVQDRPNTGELFF

J gene: TRBJ1-3
D gene: -
V gene: TRBV11-2
clone size: few
CDR3 DNA: TGTGCCAGCAGCTTAATCCGAGGCTCGACCTCTGGAAACACCATATATTTT
CDR3 protein: CASSLIRGSTSGNTIYF

J gene: TRBJ1-4
D gene: TRBD1
V gene: TRBV5-1
clone size: -
CDR3 DNA: TGCGCCAGCAGCGACTACAGGGGGCAGAAAGAAAAACTGTTTTTT
CDR3 protein: CASSDYRGQKEKLFF

J gene: TRBJ1-1
D gene: -
V gene: TRBV6-5
clone size: -
CDR3 DNA: TGTGCCAGCAGTTTTAATGGGGGGGCTGGAACTGAAGCTTTCTTT
CDR3 protein: CASSFNGGAGTEAFF

J gene: TRBJ2-1
D gene: -
V gene: TRBV9
clone size: -
CDR3 DNA: TGTGCCAGCAGCGTAGACGGTGCCGCCTACAATGAGCAGTTCTTC
CDR3 protein: CASSVDGAAYNEQFF

J gene: TRBJ1-2
D gene: TRBD1
V gene: TRBV7-9
clone size: once
CDR3 DNA: TGTGCCAGCAGCCCGACAGGGTACGATGGCTACACCTTC
CDR3 protein: CASSPTGYDGYTF

J gene: TRBJ1-1
D gene: TRBD1
V gene: TRBV11-1
clone size: -
CDR3 DNA: TGTGCCAGCAGCTCAGACAGGGGGGACACTGAAGCTTTCTTT
CDR3 protein: CASSSDRGDTEAFF

J gene: TRBJ2-1
D gene: TRBD2
V gene: TRBV27
clone size: -
CDR3 DNA: TGTGCCAGCGCCCCCCTTCGCCCTAGCGGGATTTACAATGAGCAGTTCTTC
CDR3 protein: CASAPLRPSGIYNEQFF

J gene: TRBJ2-7
D gene: TRBD2
V gene: TRBV28
clone size: -
CDR3 DNA: TGTGCCAGCAGTTTGCAGCCTAGCGGTACCTACGAGCAGTACTTC
CDR3 protein: CASSLQPSGTYEQYF

J gene: TRBJ2-6
D gene: -
V gene: TRBV9
clone size: -
CDR3 DNA: TGTGCCAGCAGCGTAGGGGGGGCTGGGGCCAACGTCCTGACTTTC
CDR3 protein: CASSVGGAGANVLTF

J gene: TRBJ1-1
D gene: -
V gene: TRBV19
clone size: -
CDR3 DNA: TGTGCCACCGACGACAGTTTGAACACTGAAGCTTTCTTT
CDR3 protein: CATDDSLNTEAFF

J gene: TRBJ2-3
D gene: -
V gene: TRBV7-9
clone size: -
CDR3 DNA: TGTGCCAGCAGCTTAGCGACAGGACTCACAGATACGCAGTATTTT
CDR3 protein: CASSLATGLTDTQYF

J gene: TRBJ1-5
D gene: TRBD1
V gene: TRBV13
clone size: -
CDR3 DNA: TGTGCCAGCAGCGGGGCCGGGACAGGGGAAACCAATCAGCCCCAGCATTTT
CDR3 protein: CASSGAGTGETNQPQHF

J gene: TRBJ1-2
D gene: -
V gene: TRBV19
clone size: once
CDR3 DNA: TGTGCCAGTAGTATTCGGGAGTATGGCTACACCTTC
CDR3 protein: CASSIREYGYTF

J gene: TRBJ1-1
D gene: -
V gene: TRBV2
clone size: -
CDR3 DNA: TGTGCCAGCAGTGAACTGGGGCCGATGAACACTGAAGCTTTCTTT
CDR3 protein: CASSELGPMNTEAFF

J gene: TRBJ2-1
D gene: TRBD2
V gene: TRBV5-8
clone size: -
CDR3 DNA: TGTGCCAGCAGCTTGGTGACTAGCGGGAGGGGCAATGAGCAGTTCTTC
CDR3 protein: CASSLVTSGRGNEQFF

J gene: TRBJ2-3
D gene: TRBD2
V gene: TRBV2
clone size: -
CDR3 DNA: TGTGCCAGCAGCGCCGGGACTAGCGGAATGAATACGCAGTATTTT
CDR3 protein: CASSAGTSGMNTQYF

J gene: TRBJ2-7
D gene: TRBD2
V gene: TRBV6-5
clone size: -
CDR3 DNA: TGTGCCAGCAGTCCGTTCGCCCCCACTAGCGGCGTGCAGTACTTC
CDR3 protein: CASSPFAPTSGVQYF

J gene: TRBJ2-1
D gene: TRBD2
V gene: TRBV5-1
clone size: once
CDR3 DNA: TGCGCCAGCAGCTCACTAGCGGGAGGGCCCTCCAATGAGCAGTTCTTC
CDR3 protein: CASSSLAGGPSNEQFF

J gene: TRBJ1-3
D gene: -
V gene: TRBV5-1
clone size: -
CDR3 DNA: TGCGCCAGCAGCTTGGTACCAGGTTCTGGAAACACCATATATTTT
CDR3 protein: CASSLVPGSGNTIYF

J gene: TRBJ1-5
D gene: -
V gene: TRBV2
clone size: -
CDR3 DNA: TGTGCCAGCGGTAGTTTGGGGCGTGATAATCAGCCCCAGCATTTT
CDR3 protein: CASGSLGRDNQPQHF

J gene: TRBJ1-2
D gene: TRBD1
V gene: TRBV10-3
clone size: -
CDR3 DNA: TGTGCCATCAGTGAGTCGAAGGACAGGGCCTTC
CDR3 protein: CAISESKDRAF

J gene: TRBJ1-1
D gene: -
V gene: TRBV6-5
clone size: -
CDR3 DNA: TGTGCCAGCAGTAGGACAGAAATGAACACTGAAGCTTTCTTT
CDR3 protein: CASSRTEMNTEAFF

J gene: TRBJ2-6
D gene: -
V gene: TRBV6-5
clone size: -
CDR3 DNA: TGTGCCAGCAGTTTCGACAGCTCTGGGGCCAACGTCCTGACTTTC
CDR3 protein: CASSFDSSGANVLTF

J gene: TRBJ1-2
D gene: -
V gene: TRBV7-2
clone size: -
CDR3 DNA: TGTGCCAGCAGCTTAGGGGCCTCTAACTATGGCTACACCTTC
CDR3 protein: CASSLGASNYGYTF

J gene: TRBJ2-1
D gene: TRBD2
V gene: TRBV7-7
clone size: -
CDR3 DNA: TGTGCTAGCAGCTTGGACGCGGGAGACAACAATGAGCAGTTCTTC
CDR3 protein: CASSLDAGDNNEQFF

J gene: TRBJ2-5
D gene: TRBD2
V gene: TRBV7-8
clone size: -
CDR3 DNA: TGTGCCAGCAGCTTACAAACTAGCGGCCAAGAGACCCAGTACTTC
CDR3 protein: CASSLQTSGQETQYF

J gene: TRBJ2-3
D gene: TRBD2
V gene: TRBV30
clone size: -
CDR3 DNA: TGTGCCTGGAGATATGGAGGCGGGAGGTCAGATACGCAGTATTTT
CDR3 protein: CAWRYGGGRSDTQYF

J gene: TRBJ2-1
D gene: TRBD2
V gene: TRBV19
clone size: -
CDR3 DNA: TGTGCCAGTAGTATGGGGGACTACTCCTACAATGAGCAGTTCTTC
CDR3 protein: CASSMGDYSYNEQFF

J gene: TRBJ1-2
D gene: TRBD1
V gene: TRBV5-1
clone size: -
CDR3 DNA: TGCGCCAGCAGATCGACAGGGGCGGAGGTGGATGGCTACACCTTC
CDR3 protein: CASRSTGAEVDGYTF

J gene: TRBJ2-1
D gene: TRBD2
V gene: TRBV2
clone size: -
CDR3 DNA: TGTGCCAGCAGCCCCTTATCGGGACTAGCGCTCTACAATGAGCAGTTCTTC
CDR3 protein: CASSPLSGLALYNEQFF

J gene: TRBJ1-3
D gene: -
V gene: TRBV9
clone size: -
CDR3 DNA: TGTGCCAGCAGCGTAACTTCCCCGAGCTCTGGAAACACCATATATTTT
CDR3 protein: CASSVTSPSSGNTIYF

J gene: TRBJ1-5
D gene: -
V gene: TRBV28
clone size: -
CDR3 DNA: TGTGCCAGCAGTTTCGGGGGGGCCCAAAATGGGCCCCAGCATTTT
CDR3 protein: CASSFGGAQNGPQHF